The 24 T cell receptor beta chains reported below all come from one sample, sequenced in a study of OX40 agonist ivuxolimab in advanced cancers. The data were produced by immunoSEQ multiplex PCR, yet TCRdb's version contains in-frame clones alone and is incomplete. The repertoire consists of some 45,000 clones, with about three quarters occurring once and the leading ten covering roughly 7.9%. Sequencing was performed on CD4+ or CD8+ T cells sorted from blood, taken in a trial of the OX40 agonist ivuxolimab. The receptors stem from an adult with an advanced solid tumor such as melanoma, head and neck, liver or kidney cancer.

CDR3 in amino acids: CASSAPGRTGELFF. The CDR3 DNA reads TGTGCCAGTAGTGCCCCAGGGCGCACCGGGGAGCTGTTTTTT. The chain couples TRBV19 to TRBJ2-2; tentative D call: TRBD1 (5 bases). V was clipped by 5 bases and J by 4 bases, with 11 bases between them. This CDR3 is built from 14 residues. The germline V gene has CDR1 LNHDA and CDR2 SQIVND (reference sequence).

The V and J genes are TRBV7-2 and TRBJ1-1; D not certain. Germline V gives CDR1 SGHTA, CDR2 FQGNSA. V dropped 5 bases and J dropped 6 bases, with 19 bases sitting between them. The CDR3 is 15 amino acids. The CDR3 region has the DNA TGTGCCAGCAGCCCCGGAGTGTGGTCTAGGGCTGAAGCTTTCTTT. Translation: CASSPGVWSRAEAFF. The full variable domain, in which reference TRBV7-2 and TRBJ1-1 provide the parts outside the CDR3, is GAGVSQSPSNKVTEKGKDVELRCDPISGHTALYWYRQSLGQGLEFLIYFQGNSAPDKSGLPSDRFSAERTGGSVSTLTIQRTQQEDSAVYLCASSPGVWSRAEAFFGQGTRLTVV.

V gene TRBV14 combines with J gene TRBJ2-2; no firm D call. The V gene's germline CDR1 is SGHDN and CDR2 FVKESK. The CDR3 totals 13 residues. The V end was cut by 2 bases, the J end by 9 bases, with 10 bases between. This CDR3 is CASSQLRTRELFF. In DNA form, the CDR3 reads TGTGCCAGCAGCCAACTAAGGACCCGGGAGCTGTTTTTT.

The DNA for the CDR3 is TGCGCCAGCAGCTTGCAGCGGGAGGGGGGAGCTTTCTTT. Amino acid sequence: CASSLQREGGAFF. The J gene is TRBJ1-1, the V gene TRBV5-1; maybe TRBD1 (6 bases). V lost 1 base and J lost 10, with 14 bases in between. This CDR3 has 13 amino acids. Germline CDR1 SGHRS, CDR2 YFSETQ.

The count of this clone is one. The J gene is TRBJ2-7, the V gene TRBV7-2; TRBD1 is a possible D gene (5 bases). Trimming removed 4 bases from V and 2 bases from J, with 15 bases in between. Per germline, CDR1 SGHTA and CDR2 FQGNSA. The CDR3 is made up of 15 amino acids. The CDR3 protein is CASSSGSGGTYEQYF. The CDR3 DNA reads as TGTGCCAGCAGCTCAGGGTCAGGCGGCACCTACGAGCAGTACTTC.

This chain links TRBV7-8 with TRBJ2-2; a possible D gene is TRBD2 (5 bases). The CDR3 totals 13 residues. Trimming took 0 bases from V and 13 from J, leaving 12 bases between them. Germline-derived CDR1 and CDR2 are SGHVS and FQNEAQ. The CDR3 loop is CASSLAGSGGLFF. CDR3 nucleotides: TGTGCCAGCAGCTTAGCTGGGAGCGGTGGGCTGTTTTTT.

This chain uses TRBV5-6 with TRBJ2-1, with 13 nucleotides matching TRBD2. CDR1 is SGHDT and CDR2 is YYEEEE in the germline V gene. The trim removed 4 bases at V and 8 bases at J, leaving 6 bases unmatched. The CDR3 totals 15 residues. The CDR3 coding sequence is TGTGCCAGCAGCCGTACTAGCGGGAGGGCATATGAGCAGTTCTTC. As protein: CASSRTSGRAYEQFF.

V usage is TRBV7-9 and J usage is TRBJ1-1; D is unresolved. Trimming removed 2 bases at V and 1 base at J, with 11 bases between. Looked up from germline, CDR1 is SEHNR and CDR2 is FQNEAQ (reference sequence). The CDR3 consists of 15 residues. CDR3 nucleotide sequence: TGTGCCAGCAGCTTATTAGGGTTGAAGAACACTGAAGCTTTCTTT. Translating gives CASSLLGLKNTEAFF.

The chain links TRBV27 to TRBJ2-7; 9 bases align to TRBD2. The germline V gene encodes CDR1 MNHEY and CDR2 SMNVEV (reference sequence). J gave up 1 base and V 6 bases, and 4 bases lay outside the gene matches. The CDR3 is 14 residues long. CDR3 sequence reads: CASSLAGLSYEQYF. The CDR3 region has the DNA TGTGCCAGCAGCCTAGCGGGGCTTTCCTACGAGCAGTACTTC.

The chain carries TRBV6-6 and TRBJ1-2; D possibly corresponds to TRBD1 (6 bases). The CDR3 totals 14 residues. Trimming left V 5 bases short and J 4 bases short, with 14 bases between. Per the germline V gene, CDR1 is MNHNY and CDR2 is SVGAGI (reference sequence). The CDR3 DNA is TGTGCCAGCAGTATTCAAGGGGGAAGCTATGGCTACACCTTC. Amino acids: CASSIQGGSYGYTF.

The chain couples TRBV27 to TRBJ2-5; the D gene is possibly TRBD1 (6 bases). Judging by the DNA end, TRBJ2-7 fits better; the J call may be wrong. Per the germline V gene, CDR1 is MNHEY and CDR2 is SMNVEV (reference sequence). The CDR3 has 17 residues. CDR3 region: CASSLSVQGEDTYEQYF. CDR3 sequence (DNA): TGTGCCAGCAGTTTATCCGTACAGGGCGAAGATACCTACGAGCAGTACTTC.

The rearrangement uses TRBV5-1 and TRBJ1-1, with 7 bases lining up with TRBD1. CDR3 length: 17 amino acids. Germline V CDR1 and CDR2: SGHRS, YFSETQ. Trimming cost V 1 base and J 5 bases; bases outside gene matches: 14. The chain's CDR3 is CASSLTTGTARLTEAFF. DNA of the CDR3: TGCGCCAGCAGCTTGACCACCGGGACAGCACGCCTTACTGAAGCTTTCTTT.

The chain uses TRBV27 and TRBJ2-7, with a possible D match to TRBD2 (5 bases). The CDR3 extends over 14 amino acids. Germline V gene sequence: CDR1 MNHEY, CDR2 SMNVEV (reference sequence). The germline V and J ends were trimmed by 4 bases and 6 bases, with 16 bases remaining between them. The CDR3 loop reads CASSSIFAGIEQYF. In DNA form, the CDR3 reads TGTGCCAGCAGTTCCATTTTCGCCGGGATCGAGCAGTACTTC.

This clone has just a few counts. The rearrangement joins TRBV19 to TRBJ2-5; 7 bases map to TRBD1. Germline-derived CDR1 and CDR2 are LNHDA and SQIVND (reference sequence). The CDR3 has 13 residues. The DNA for the CDR3 is TGTGCGACAGGAACACAGGGGCAAGAGACCCAGTACTTC. This codes for CATGTQGQETQYF. Complete variable domain (other parts from reference TRBV19 and TRBJ2-5): DGGITQSPKYLFRKEGQNVTLSCEQNLNHDAMYWYRQDPGQGLRLIYYSQIVNDFQKGDIAEGYSVSREKKESFPLTVTSAQKNPTAFYLCATGTQGQETQYFGPGTRLLVL.

CDR3 sequence: CASSLGGTGAYEQYF. DNA of the CDR3: TGTGCCAGCAGCTTAGGAGGGACAGGAGCCTACGAGCAGTACTTC. The V and J genes are TRBV11-2 and TRBJ2-7; 8 bases match TRBD1. This CDR3 is 15 amino acids long. Looked up from germline, CDR1 is SGHAT and CDR2 is FQNNGV. V shed 1 base and J 2 bases; nucleotides not matched to a gene: 4.

The chain is built from TRBV27 and TRBJ2-7, with D perhaps TRBD1 (6 bases). Germline values: CDR1 MNHEY, CDR2 SMNVEV (reference sequence). V lost 0 bases and J 0 bases, leaving 15 bases between the germline ends. This CDR3 is built from 17 residues. The CDR3 loop is CASSLSLGTFSSYEQYF. Written as DNA, the CDR3 is TGTGCCAGCAGTTTATCGTTGGGGACATTTAGCTCCTACGAGCAGTACTTC.

For this clone: This could be a read error, since a much larger clone is one nucleotide away. The CDR3 here is CASSQLDRENYGYTF. Here the CDR3 DNA reads TGTGCCAGCAGCCAGCTAGACAGGGAGAACTATGGCTACACCTTC. The genes are TRBV7-9 and TRBJ1-2; 7 nucleotides line up with TRBD1. The CDR3 has 15 amino acids. V shed 5 bases and J 2 bases; nucleotides not matched to a gene: 8. Germline-derived CDR1 and CDR2 are SEHNR and FQNEAQ (reference sequence).

CDR3 amino acids: CASSLRTDNEKLFF. The CDR3 nucleotides read TGTGCCAGTAGTCTAAGGACGGACAATGAAAAACTGTTTTTT. This sequence joins TRBV19 and TRBJ1-4, with D unclear. V was shortened by 5 bases and J by 5 bases, with 12 bases between the two germline ends. Germline values: CDR1 LNHDA, CDR2 SQIVND (reference sequence). The CDR3 sequence is 14 residues long.

V and J are TRBV6-4 and TRBJ1-5; D is ambiguous. Germline loops: CDR1 MRHNA, CDR2 SNTAGT. V shed 10 bases and J shed 0 bases, with 19 bases lying between them. This CDR3 region has 16 residues. The DNA of the CDR3 is TGTGCCACCATTGACCCCGGCTCTTATAGCAATCAGCCCCAGCATTTT. Residues: CATIDPGSYSNQPQHF.

The chain has TRBV9 and TRBJ2-1; D is undetermined. CDR3 length: 11 residues. CDR1 is SGDLS, CDR2 YYNGEE, per germline. With 3 bases removed from V and 8 bases from J, the gap between germline ends came to 6 bases. The CDR3 spells CASSGMDEQFF. The CDR3 DNA sequence: TGTGCCAGCAGCGGAATGGATGAGCAGTTCTTC.

The chain recombines TRBV5-5 with TRBJ2-7, with D possibly matching TRBD2 (6 bases). CDR3 length equals 14 residues. Trimming took 2 bases from V and 0 from J, leaving 9 bases between them. The germline CDR1 and CDR2 sequences are SGHKS and YYEKEE (reference sequence). The DNA of the CDR3 is TGTGCCAGCAGCTTAGGCGGGGACTCCTACGAGCAGTACTTC. Translation gives CASSLGGDSYEQYF.

V is TRBV19 and J is TRBJ2-6; D call uncertain. The germline CDR1 and CDR2 sequences are LNHDA and SQIVND (reference sequence). CDR3 size: 17 residues. V lost 1 base, J lost 4 bases, and 14 bases lay in between. The CDR3 loop is CASSIAASLSGANVLTF. The DNA of the CDR3 is TGTGCCAGTAGTATAGCGGCCAGTCTGAGCGGGGCCAACGTCCTGACTTTC.

V and J are TRBV7-2 and TRBJ1-1, with D hard to call. Germline V lookup: CDR1 SGHTA, CDR2 FQGNSA. This CDR3 is built from 15 residues. V was trimmed by 3 bases and J by 3 bases, leaving 14 bases between them. DNA for the CDR3: TGTGCCAGCAGCTTTTCACGGGTCGGGGACACTGAAGCTTTCTTT. Protein product: CASSFSRVGDTEAFF.

The chain carries TRBV6-1 and TRBJ2-7; 7 nucleotides agree with TRBD1. This CDR3 contains 14 residues. V trimming: 4 bases; J trimming: 3 bases; junction bases outside the gene matches: 6. Germline assignment: CDR1 MNHNS and CDR2 SASEGT. Here the CDR3 DNA reads TGTGCCAGCAGTGCCACAGGGGAACACTACGAGCAGTACTTC. Translating it yields CASSATGEHYEQYF.